A single sample gave rise to the 2 T cell receptor beta chains below, sequenced in a study of blood T cell repertoires in COVID-19. Clones were sequenced by immunoSEQ multiplex PCR, and TCRdb holds only the in-frame ones, with some missing. Of tens of thousands of clones in the sample, approximately 90% were seen once. The sequenced material came from peripheral blood. These receptors all come from a man between 50 and 59 years old with acute or convalescent COVID-19.

This chain uses TRBV28 with TRBJ2-7, with a possible D match to TRBD2 (5 bases). Germline assignment: CDR1 MDHEN and CDR2 SYDVKM. V lost 3 bases, J lost 5 bases, and 14 bases lay in between. CDR3 length: 14 amino acids. As DNA, the CDR3 is TGTGCCAGCAGTTTTTCCCTAGCAGGCGACGAGCAGTACTTC. Translated, it gives CASSFSLAGDEQYF.

V is TRBV5-1 and J is TRBJ2-3, with a possible D match to TRBD2 (6 bases). Per germline, CDR1 SGHRS and CDR2 YFSETQ. This CDR3 comprises 15 residues. Trimming cost V 0 bases and J 0 bases, with 8 bases left between them. CDR3 in amino acids: CASSLEGTSTDTQYF. As DNA, the CDR3 is TGCGCCAGCAGCTTGGAAGGGACTAGCACAGATACGCAGTATTTT.